This T cell receptor (beta chain) was sequenced during a study of spatial heterogeneity in lung cancer. This clonotype is medium-sized (0.01 to 0.1%) by share. The time point was: blood at routine non-recurrence follow-up after resection. TCRdb used MiXCR to reprocess the 5' RACE reads, holding one entry per CDR3 protein. The sample records some 43,000 distinct CDR3 sequences, over 9.5% being singletons. V was cut by 3 bases and J by 7 bases, with 10 bases left in between. CDR3 length: 13 amino acids. Looked up from germline, CDR1 is LNHDA and CDR2 is SQIVND (reference sequence). V and J are TRBV19 and TRBJ2-1; maybe TRBD2 (5 bases). The input for sequencing was PBMCs, taken at follow-up. The receptor comes from a female donor with early-stage non-small cell lung cancer. The CDR3 region is CASSIVRGNEQFF. The DNA for the CDR3 is TGTGCCAGTAGTATTGTTCGAGGGAATGAGCAGTTCTTC.